This record covers a single T cell receptor beta chain. This sample was taken from a study of T cell repertoires in cytomegalovirus infection. There are 15 residues in the CDR3. The germline V gene has CDR1 MNHEY and CDR2 SVGEGT. The V gene end was trimmed by 4 bases and the J gene end by 0 bases; junction bases not matched to a gene: 2. TCRdb recomputed calls from the reads with MiXCR, one row per CDR3 protein. The repertoire includes about 330,000 distinct CDR3 sequences, approximately 9.5% of them detected once, and 3.5% to 4.5% sits in the top ten. V is TRBV6-2 or TRBV6-3 and J is TRBJ2-7; 11 positions match TRBD2. Material for sequencing was PBMCs. The source of this sequence is a human donor in good health (CMV status not recorded). Some clones in this sample may be carry-over from other donors' samples. CDR3 coding DNA: TGTGCCAGCAGTTGGGGACTAGCGGTCTCCTACGAGCAGTACTTC. It codes for CASSWGLAVSYEQYF.